A single T cell receptor (beta chain) is shown here with its context. No antigen is known for it. This entry is derived from a study of OX40 agonist ivuxolimab in advanced cancers. Method: immunoSEQ multiplex PCR; TCRdb's copy keeps in-frame clones and lacks some. Of over 4,500 clones detected, 65% to 70% appear once; the ten largest clones hold around 69%. Study-level points and caveats: The antigens recognized by the expanded peripheral T cells, that is their antigen specificity, were not determined. Partial responders treated at 0.1-3.0 mg/kg exhibited clonal expansion among the lowest measured. Averaging showed that CD8+ T cells had more expanded clones than CD4+ did.

Germline trimming cut 0 bases from V and 5 bases from J; bases unmatched to any gene: 8. In germline, CDR1 is MGHRA, CDR2 YSYEKL. The CDR3 has 16 amino acids. The input for sequencing was CD4+ or CD8+ T cells sorted from blood, taken in a trial of the OX40 agonist ivuxolimab. The source is an adult with an advanced solid tumor such as melanoma, head and neck, liver or kidney cancer. The V gene is TRBV4-1, the J gene TRBJ1-2; 8 nucleotides agree with TRBD1. The CDR3 nucleotides read TGCGCCAGCAGCCAAGAGATAATTCGGACAGGGTATGGCTACACCTTC. Protein product: CASSQEIIRTGYGYTF.